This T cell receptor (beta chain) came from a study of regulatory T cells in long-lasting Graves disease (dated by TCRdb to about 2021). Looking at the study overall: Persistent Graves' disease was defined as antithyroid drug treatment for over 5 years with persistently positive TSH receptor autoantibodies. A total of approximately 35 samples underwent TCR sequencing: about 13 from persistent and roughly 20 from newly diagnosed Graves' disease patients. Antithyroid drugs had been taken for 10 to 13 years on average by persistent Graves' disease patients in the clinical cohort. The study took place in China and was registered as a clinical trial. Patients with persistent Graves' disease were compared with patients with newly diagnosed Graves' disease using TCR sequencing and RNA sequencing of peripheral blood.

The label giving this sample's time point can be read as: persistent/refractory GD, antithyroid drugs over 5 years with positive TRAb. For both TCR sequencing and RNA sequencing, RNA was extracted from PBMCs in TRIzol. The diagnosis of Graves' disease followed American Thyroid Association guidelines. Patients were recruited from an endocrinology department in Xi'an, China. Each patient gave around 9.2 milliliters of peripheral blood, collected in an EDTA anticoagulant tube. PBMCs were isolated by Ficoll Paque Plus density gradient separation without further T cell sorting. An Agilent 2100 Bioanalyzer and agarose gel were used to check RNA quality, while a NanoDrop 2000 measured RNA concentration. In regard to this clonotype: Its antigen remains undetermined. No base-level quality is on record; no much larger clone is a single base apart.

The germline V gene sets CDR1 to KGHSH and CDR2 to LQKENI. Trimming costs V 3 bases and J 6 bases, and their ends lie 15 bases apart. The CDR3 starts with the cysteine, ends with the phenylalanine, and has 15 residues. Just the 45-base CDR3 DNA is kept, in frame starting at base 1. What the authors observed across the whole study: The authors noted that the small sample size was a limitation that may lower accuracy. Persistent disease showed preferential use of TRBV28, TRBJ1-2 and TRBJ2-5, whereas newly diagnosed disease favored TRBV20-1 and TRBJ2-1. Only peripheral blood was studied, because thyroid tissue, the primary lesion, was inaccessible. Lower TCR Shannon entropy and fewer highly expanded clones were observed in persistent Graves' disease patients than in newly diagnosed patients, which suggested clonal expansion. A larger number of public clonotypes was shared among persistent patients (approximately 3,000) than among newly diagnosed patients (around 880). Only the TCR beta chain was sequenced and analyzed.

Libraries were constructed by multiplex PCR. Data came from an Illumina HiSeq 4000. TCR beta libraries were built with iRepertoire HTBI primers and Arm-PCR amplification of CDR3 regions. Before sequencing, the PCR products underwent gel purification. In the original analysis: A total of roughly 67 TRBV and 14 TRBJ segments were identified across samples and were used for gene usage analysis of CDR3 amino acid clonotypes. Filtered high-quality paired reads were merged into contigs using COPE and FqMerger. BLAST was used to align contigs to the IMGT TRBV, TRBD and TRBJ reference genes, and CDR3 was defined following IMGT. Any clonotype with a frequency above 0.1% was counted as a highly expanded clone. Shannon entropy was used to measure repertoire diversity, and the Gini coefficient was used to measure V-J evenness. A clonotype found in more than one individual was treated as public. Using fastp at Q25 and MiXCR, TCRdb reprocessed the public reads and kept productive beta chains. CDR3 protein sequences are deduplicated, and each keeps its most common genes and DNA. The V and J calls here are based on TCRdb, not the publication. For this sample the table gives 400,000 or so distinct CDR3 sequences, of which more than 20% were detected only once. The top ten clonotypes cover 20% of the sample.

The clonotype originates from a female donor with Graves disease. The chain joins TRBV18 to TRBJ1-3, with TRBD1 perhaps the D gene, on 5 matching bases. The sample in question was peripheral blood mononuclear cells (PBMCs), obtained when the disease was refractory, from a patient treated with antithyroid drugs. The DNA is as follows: TGTGCCAGCTCACCGCAGGGCCCCAATGAAAACACCATATATTTT. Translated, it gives CASSPQGPNENTIYF.